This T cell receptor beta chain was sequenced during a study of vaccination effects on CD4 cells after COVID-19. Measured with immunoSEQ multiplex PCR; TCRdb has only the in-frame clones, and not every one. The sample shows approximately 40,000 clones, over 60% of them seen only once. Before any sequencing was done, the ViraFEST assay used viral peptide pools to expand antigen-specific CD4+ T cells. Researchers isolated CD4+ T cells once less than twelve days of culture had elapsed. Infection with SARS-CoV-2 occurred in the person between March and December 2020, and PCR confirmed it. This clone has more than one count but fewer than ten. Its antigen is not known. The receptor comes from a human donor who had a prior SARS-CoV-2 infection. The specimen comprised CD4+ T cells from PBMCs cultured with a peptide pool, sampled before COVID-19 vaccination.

The CDR3 nucleotides read TGCAGCGTTGTAGGTGGAGATCTAGAAAAACTGTTTTTT. Protein sequence: CSVVGGDLEKLFF. The rearrangement links TRBV29-1 to TRBJ1-4, with D hard to call. The CDR3 is 13 amino acids. The germline gives CDR1 SQVTM, CDR2 ANQGSEA. The ends were cut back, 4 bases at V and 8 bases at J, with 14 bases in the middle.